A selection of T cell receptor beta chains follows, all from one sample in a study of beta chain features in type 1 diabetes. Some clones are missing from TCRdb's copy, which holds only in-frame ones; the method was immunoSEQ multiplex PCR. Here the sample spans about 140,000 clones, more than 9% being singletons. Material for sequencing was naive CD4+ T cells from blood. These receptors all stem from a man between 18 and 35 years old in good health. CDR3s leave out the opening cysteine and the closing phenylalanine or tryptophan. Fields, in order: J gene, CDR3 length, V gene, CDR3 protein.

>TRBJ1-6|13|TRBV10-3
ATHSPEGTNSPLH
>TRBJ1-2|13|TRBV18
ASSPPGKNNYGYT
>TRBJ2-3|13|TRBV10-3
AIRGMDISTDTQY
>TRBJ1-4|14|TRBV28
ASRVPGQATNEKLF
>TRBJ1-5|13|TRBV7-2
ASSLADFRGWPQH
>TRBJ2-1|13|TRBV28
ASSLFQGAGNEQF
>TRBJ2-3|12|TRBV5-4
ASSPGQITDTQY
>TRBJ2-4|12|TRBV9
ASSPGQGQNIQY
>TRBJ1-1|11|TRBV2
ASTDSMNTEAF
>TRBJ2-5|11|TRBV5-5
ASSVGPQETQY
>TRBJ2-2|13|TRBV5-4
ASSTGLPNTGELF
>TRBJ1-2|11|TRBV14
ASSQTGDSGYT
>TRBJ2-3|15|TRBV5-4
ASSTGLAGLHTDTQY
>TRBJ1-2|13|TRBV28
ASSARPSGADGYT
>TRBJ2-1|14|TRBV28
ASSSTSGGNYNEQF
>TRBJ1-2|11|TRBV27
ASSLSGDSGYT
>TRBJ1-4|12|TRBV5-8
ASSPRGANEKLF
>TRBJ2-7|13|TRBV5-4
ASSLTGTGFYEQY
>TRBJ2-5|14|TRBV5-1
ASSPTSGGPQETQY
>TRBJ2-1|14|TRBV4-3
ASSQMTSGGYNEQF
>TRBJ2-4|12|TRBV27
ASRAGGAKNIQY
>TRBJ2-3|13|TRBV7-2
ASSLREGYTDTQY
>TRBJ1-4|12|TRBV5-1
ASSLVQGGEKLF
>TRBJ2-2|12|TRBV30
AWSVGLASGELF
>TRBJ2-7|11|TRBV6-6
ASSYTVTYEQY
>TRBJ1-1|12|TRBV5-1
ASSDGTGGFQAF